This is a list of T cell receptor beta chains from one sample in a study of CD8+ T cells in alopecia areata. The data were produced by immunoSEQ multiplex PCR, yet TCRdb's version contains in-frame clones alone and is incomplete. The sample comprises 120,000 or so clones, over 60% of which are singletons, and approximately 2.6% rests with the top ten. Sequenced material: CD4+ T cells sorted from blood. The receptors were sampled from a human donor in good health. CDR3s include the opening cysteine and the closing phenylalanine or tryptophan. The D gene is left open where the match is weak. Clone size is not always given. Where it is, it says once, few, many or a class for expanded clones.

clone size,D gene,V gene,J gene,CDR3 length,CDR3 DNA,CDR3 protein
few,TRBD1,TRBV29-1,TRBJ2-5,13,TGCAGCGTCCGGGACAGGGCCCAAGAGACCCAGTACTTC,CSVRDRAQETQYF
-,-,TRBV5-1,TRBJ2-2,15,TGCGCCAGCAGCTTGATCACGGCGAACACCGGGGAGCTGTTTTTT,CASSLITANTGELFF
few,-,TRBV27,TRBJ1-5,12,TGTGCCAGCAGTACAGTCAATCAGCCCCAGCATTTT,CASSTVNQPQHF
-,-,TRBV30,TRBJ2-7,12,TGTGCCCATGGGCGCAGCTCCTACGAGCAGTACTTC,CAHGRSSYEQYF
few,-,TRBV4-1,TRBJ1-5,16,TGCGCCAGCAGCCTCTCCTACCCTTATAGCAATCAGCCCCAGCATTTT,CASSLSYPYSNQPQHF
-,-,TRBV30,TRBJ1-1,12,TGTGCCTGGAGTATTGGGGGGACTGAAGCTTTCTTT,CAWSIGGTEAFF
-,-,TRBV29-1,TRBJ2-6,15,TGCAGCGTTGGAGCAGTTAACTCTGGGGCCAACGTCCTGACTTTC,CSVGAVNSGANVLTF
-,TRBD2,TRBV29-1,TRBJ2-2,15,TGCAGCGTTGGGGTAGCGGGGGGACTAACCGGGGAGCTGTTTTTT,CSVGVAGGLTGELFF
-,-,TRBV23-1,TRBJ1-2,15,TGCGCCAGCAGTCAGCCCGGACAGACCCGGATGGGCTACACCTTC,CASSQPGQTRMGYTF
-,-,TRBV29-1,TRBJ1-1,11,TGCAGCGTTGAAAGAGGGAGACGAGCTTTCTTT,CSVERGRRAFF